A single sample is the source of the 5 T cell receptor beta chains below, sequenced in a study of human T cells and chemical hapten exposure. A single record per CDR3 protein comes from TCRdb applying MiXCR to the RACE reads. Altogether about 340,000 distinct CDR3 sequences are present, under 9% being singletons, with the ten largest covering approximately 8%. Time point noted: patch test 1, 2 weeks after DPC sensitization. Described treatment: therapeutic diphenylcyclopropenone sensitization with weekly scalp DPC. The sequencing here drew on whole blood, taken in connection with sensitization to the hapten diphenylcyclopropenone (DPC). The source of these receptors is a young woman with alopecia areata. Some clones in this sample may be carry-over from other donors' samples.

This clonotype was seen ten or more times. The chain combines TRBV25-1 with TRBJ2-6; 8 bases are shared with TRBD1. The CDR3 totals 17 residues. Germline V gives CDR1 MGHDK, CDR2 SYGVNS. V was clipped by 8 bases and J by 5 bases; unmatched bases: 14. The CDR3, as DNA: TGTGCCAGCGCACTCGGGACAGGCCTCGGTCGGGCCAACGTCCTGACTTTC. Protein product: CASALGTGLGRANVLTF.

This clonotype showed up many times. The genes are TRBV7-6 and TRBJ2-5; unclear D gene. V lost 1 base and J 3 bases, leaving 9 bases between the germline ends. This CDR3 contains 14 residues. The germline gives CDR1 SGHVS, CDR2 FNYEAQ. This CDR3 reads CASSLEGSEETQYF. In DNA, the CDR3 is TGTGCCAGCAGCTTAGAGGGTTCCGAAGAGACCCAGTACTTC.

The chain employs TRBV4-3 and TRBJ1-5; weak D call: TRBD1 (5 bases). The CDR3 contains 18 residues. Germline CDR1 LGHNA, CDR2 YSLEER. The V and J ends lost 2 bases and 4 bases respectively, with 21 bases between them. CDR3 DNA sequence: TGCGCCAGCAGCCAATTCCTCCCGGGGTCGGGGGGGAATCAGCCCCAGCATTTT. Protein product: CASSQFLPGSGGNQPQHF.

This clonotype was counted many times. V is TRBV4-3 and J is TRBJ2-7; D tentatively reads TRBD1 or TRBD2 (5 bases each). The CDR3 covers 14 residues. V was cut by 4 bases and J by 7 bases, with 17 bases left in between. Germline values: CDR1 LGHNA, CDR2 YSLEER. The CDR3 DNA sequence: TGCGCCAGCAGCCGGGGCCGTGAGAGGGATGAGCAGTACTTC. As protein: CASSRGRERDEQYF.

The chain employs TRBV7-9 and TRBJ1-4; D is uncertain. Germline values: CDR1 SEHNR, CDR2 FQNEAQ (reference sequence). V was cut by 5 bases and J by 8 bases, with 15 bases left in between. There are 14 residues in the CDR3. The CDR3 here is CASSPRTEGEKLFF. The DNA for the CDR3 is TGTGCCAGCAGCCCCCGGACCGAGGGAGAAAAACTGTTTTTT.